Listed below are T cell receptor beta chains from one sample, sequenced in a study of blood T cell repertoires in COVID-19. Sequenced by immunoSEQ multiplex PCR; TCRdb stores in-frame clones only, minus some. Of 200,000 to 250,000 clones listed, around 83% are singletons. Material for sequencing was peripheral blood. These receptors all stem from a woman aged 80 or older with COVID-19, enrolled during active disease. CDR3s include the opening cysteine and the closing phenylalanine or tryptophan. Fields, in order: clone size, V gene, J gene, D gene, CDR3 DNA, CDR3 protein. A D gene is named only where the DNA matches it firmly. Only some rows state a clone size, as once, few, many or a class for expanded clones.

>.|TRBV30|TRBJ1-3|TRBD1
TGTGCCTGGACCGAGGGGGCAGGTGGAAACACCATATATTTT
CAWTEGAGGNTIYF
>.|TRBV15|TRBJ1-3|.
TGTGCCACCAGTCCGAGGAGTGGAAACACCATATATTTT
CATSPRSGNTIYF
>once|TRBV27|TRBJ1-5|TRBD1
TGTGCCAGCAGTAAGGGACAGGGTAGAAATCAGCCCCAGCATTTT
CASSKGQGRNQPQHF
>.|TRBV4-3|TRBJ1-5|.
TGCGCCAGCAGCCAAACAGGAGATTATAGCAATCAGCCCCAGCATTTT
CASSQTGDYSNQPQHF
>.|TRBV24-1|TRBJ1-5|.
TGTGCCACCCAGTCCCAGGGTAATCAGCCCCAGCATTTT
CATQSQGNQPQHF
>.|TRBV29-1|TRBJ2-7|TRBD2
TGCAGCTACAGGACTAGCGGGAGGAGCTACGAGCAGTACTTC
CSYRTSGRSYEQYF
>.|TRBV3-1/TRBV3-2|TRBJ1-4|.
TGTGCCAGCAGCCAAGCGGGTAAAAAACTGTTTTTT
CASSQAGKKLFF
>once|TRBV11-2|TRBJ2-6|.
TGTGCCAGCAGCTTAGGAGTCTCTGGGGCCAACGTCCTGACTTTC
CASSLGVSGANVLTF
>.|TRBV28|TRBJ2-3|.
TGTGCCAGTAGAGGGGGTCCTTCCGCAGATACGCAGTATTTT
CASRGGPSADTQYF
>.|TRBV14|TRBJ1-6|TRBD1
TGTGCCAGCAGCGCCCGGACAGGCCCCAATTCACCCCTCCACTTT
CASSARTGPNSPLHF
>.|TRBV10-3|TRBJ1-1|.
TGTGCCACCGAGGACAGTGTGAACACTGAAGCTTTCTTT
CATEDSVNTEAFF
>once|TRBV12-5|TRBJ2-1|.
TGTGCTAGTGGTTTGGGAGACTTGACTGAGCAGTTCTTC
CASGLGDLTEQFF
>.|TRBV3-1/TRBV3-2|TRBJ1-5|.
TGTGCCAGCAGCCTCGACTCAAATCAGCCCCAGCATTTT
CASSLDSNQPQHF
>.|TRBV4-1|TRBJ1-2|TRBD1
TGCGCCAGCAGCCAGAAGGGACAGGGAATAACTGGCTACACCTTC
CASSQKGQGITGYTF
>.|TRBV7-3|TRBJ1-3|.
TGTGCCAGCAGCTTGGGGGGAGGAAACACCATATATTTT
CASSLGGGNTIYF
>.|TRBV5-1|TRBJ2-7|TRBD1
TGCGCCAGCAGCTCCAGACAGGGGGCCTACGAGCAGTACTTC
CASSSRQGAYEQYF